This note documents a single T cell receptor beta chain sequence. This sample is drawn from a study of control samples from healthy donors and cancer patients. The assay was immunoSEQ multiplex PCR, and TCRdb's table has in-frame clones only and misses some. Seen here are about 77,000 clones, almost 95% observed once, and the top ten hold approximately 5.8%. CDR3 length: 15 amino acids. V was shortened by 2 bases and J by 3 bases, with 13 bases between the two germline ends. Germline V CDR1 and CDR2: LGHNA, YSLEER. The chain employs TRBV4-3 and TRBJ1-2; possibly TRBD1 for D (6 bases). The sequence came from a woman aged 55-70 years in good health. Sequencing was done on a sample of blood. The DNA for the CDR3 is TGCGCCAGCAGCCAAAACATCGGACAGCACTATGGCTACACCTTC. Translation: CASSQNIGQHYGYTF.